Sequencing of this T cell receptor beta chain was carried out in a study of blood T cell repertoires in COVID-19. On the study more broadly: COVID-19 samples from acute and convalescent phases originated in the United States, Italy and Spain. The cDNA or gDNA used as material had been derived from T cells, B-cell-depleted T cells, or PBMCs.

Between the trimmed V and J ends, which lost 5 bases and 7 bases, there was a span of 21 bases. CDR3 length: 15 amino acids. The V gene's germline CDR1 is GTSNPN and CDR2 SVGIG (reference sequence). Authors' methods: Amplification of reference gene primers provided the estimated nucleated cell counts. Profiled with immunoSEQ multiplex PCR; TCRdb holds only in-frame clones, not every one. V, J and clone size are taken as reported in that table, and D and trimming were inferred from the DNA itself. The table lists approximately 400,000 clones, 89% of them singletons. The sequenced sample was peripheral blood. V is TRBV30 and J is TRBJ2-1; a possible D gene is TRBD2 (6 bases). This clonotype was sampled from a man between 40 and 49 years old with acute or convalescent COVID-19. CDR3 bases: TGTGCCTGGTATAACTCGGGACTTCCTTCAAATGAGCAGTTCTTC. Translation: CAWYNSGLPSNEQFF.